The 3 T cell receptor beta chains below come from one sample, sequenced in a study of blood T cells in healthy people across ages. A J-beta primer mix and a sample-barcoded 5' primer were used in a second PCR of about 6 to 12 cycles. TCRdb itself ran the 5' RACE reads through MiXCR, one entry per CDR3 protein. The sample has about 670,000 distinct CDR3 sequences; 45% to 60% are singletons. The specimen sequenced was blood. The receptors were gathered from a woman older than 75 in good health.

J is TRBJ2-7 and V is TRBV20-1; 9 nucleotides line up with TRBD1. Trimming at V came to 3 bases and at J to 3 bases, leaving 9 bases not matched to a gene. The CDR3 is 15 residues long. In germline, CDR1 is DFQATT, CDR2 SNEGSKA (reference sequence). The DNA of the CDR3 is TGCAGTGCTAGTGCCCCGACAGGGGGAATCTACGAGCAGTACTTC. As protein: CSASAPTGGIYEQYF.

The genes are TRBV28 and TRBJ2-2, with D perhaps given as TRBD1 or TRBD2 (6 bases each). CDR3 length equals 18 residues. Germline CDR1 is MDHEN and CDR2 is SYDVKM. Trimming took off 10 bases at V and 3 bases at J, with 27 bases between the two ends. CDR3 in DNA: TGTGCCATCGGGCGGGGCAGGGGCAGTCCGGGATACACCGGGGAGCTGTTTTTT. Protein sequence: CAIGRGRGSPGYTGELFF.

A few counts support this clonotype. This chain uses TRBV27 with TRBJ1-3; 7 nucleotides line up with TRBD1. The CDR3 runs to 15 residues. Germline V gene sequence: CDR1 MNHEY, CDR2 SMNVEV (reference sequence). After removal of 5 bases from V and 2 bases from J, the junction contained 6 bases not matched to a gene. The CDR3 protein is CASSTPRGPGNTIYF. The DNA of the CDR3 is TGTGCCAGCAGTACCCCGAGGGGGCCTGGAAACACCATATATTTT.